The present TCR beta chain was sequenced within a study of blood T cell repertoires in COVID-19. Across the whole study: Samples taken during acute and convalescent COVID-19 were collected in the United States, Italy and Spain. Sources were T cells, B-cell-depleted T cells, or PBMCs; the material itself was cDNA or gDNA.

The V segment lost 3 bases and the J segment 8 bases; nucleotides outside the gene matches: 12. Looked up from germline, CDR1 is SGHNT and CDR2 is YYREEE (reference sequence). The CDR3 runs 16 residues. Methods used by the authors: Scientists estimated how many nucleated cells there were by amplifying reference gene primers. The table came from immunoSEQ multiplex PCR; TCRdb's copy has only in-frame clones and leaves some out. V and J calls and clone size are those listed in that table; D and trimming were worked out from the DNA. The sample carries 45,000 to 70,000 clones, about four fifths recorded once.

What was sequenced was peripheral blood. This rearrangement joins TRBV5-4 to TRBJ1-4; 8 bases line up with TRBD1. The receptor was derived from a woman aged 60-75 years with acute or convalescent COVID-19. Here the CDR3 reads CASSSPDRGKGEKLFF. CDR3 nucleotides: TGTGCCAGCAGCTCCCCCGACAGGGGTAAGGGAGAAAAACTGTTTTTT.